Listed below are T cell receptor beta chains from one sample, sequenced in a study of blood T cell repertoires in COVID-19. Assay used: immunoSEQ multiplex PCR; TCRdb lists only in-frame clones, some missing. This repertoire shows 200,000 to 250,000 clones, about 85% found once; its top ten account for around 18%. Sequenced: peripheral blood. These receptors were taken from a woman older than 75 with active or convalescent COVID-19. CDR3s include the opening cysteine and the closing phenylalanine or tryptophan. The order of the fields is clone size, D gene, V gene, J gene, CDR3 DNA, CDR3 protein. The D gene is left open where the match is weak. Clone size is shown for a subset of rows, as once, few, many or a class of expanded clone.

size: few; D: NA; V: TRBV28; J: TRBJ2-7; DNA: TGTGCCAGCAGTTTCTTTTGGACGGAGGGCGAGCAGTACTTC; CDR3: CASSFFWTEGEQYF
size: once; D: TRBD2; V: TRBV11-2; J: TRBJ2-1; DNA: TGTGCCAGCAGCCTAAAGGAGATCGGGAGGGCCCCCAATGAGCAGTTCTTC; CDR3: CASSLKEIGRAPNEQFF
size: NA; D: TRBD2; V: TRBV10-2; J: TRBJ2-3; DNA: TGCGCCAGCAGTGACGCGGGAGGGGGCACAGATACGCAGTATTTT; CDR3: CASSDAGGGTDTQYF
size: NA; D: NA; V: TRBV9; J: TRBJ1-2; DNA: TGTGCCAGCAGCCCTCCGCAGGGGTCGAATGGCTACACCTTC; CDR3: CASSPPQGSNGYTF
size: NA; D: TRBD2; V: TRBV7-9; J: TRBJ2-3; DNA: TGTGCCAGCAGCTTAGCGCGGCCTAGCGGGAGACGAGGAGATACGCAGTATTTT; CDR3: CASSLARPSGRRGDTQYF
size: NA; D: NA; V: TRBV12-3/TRBV12-4; J: TRBJ1-2; DNA: TGTGCCAGCAGCTCAGGGAAGGGCTATGGCTACACCTTC; CDR3: CASSSGKGYGYTF
size: few; D: TRBD1; V: TRBV6-5; J: TRBJ2-7; DNA: TGTGCCAGCAGTTACAACAGGGGTTACGAGCAGTACTTC; CDR3: CASSYNRGYEQYF
size: NA; D: NA; V: TRBV7-3; J: TRBJ1-2; DNA: TGTGCCAGCAGCTTCCCAGGACAGAGGGATGGCTACACCTTC; CDR3: CASSFPGQRDGYTF
size: NA; D: TRBD2; V: TRBV7-2; J: TRBJ2-1; DNA: TGTGCCAGCAGCTTAGCGACGGGAGGGCCGGTCAATGAGCAGTTCTTC; CDR3: CASSLATGGPVNEQFF
size: NA; D: NA; V: TRBV18; J: TRBJ2-2; DNA: TGTGCCAGCTCACCACCCCTGAGCGCTTTAAACACCGGGGAGCTGTTTTTT; CDR3: CASSPPLSALNTGELFF
size: NA; D: NA; V: TRBV7-8; J: TRBJ2-4; DNA: TGTGCCAGCAGCTTAGGGGGGCACCTTTTATCGAACATTCAGTACTTC; CDR3: CASSLGGHLLSNIQYF
size: NA; D: NA; V: TRBV11-1; J: TRBJ1-2; DNA: TGTGCCAGCAGCTTAGCGGGTGGCCTACGGGACACCATAGGCTATGGCTACACCTTC; CDR3: CASSLAGGLRDTIGYGYTF
size: NA; D: TRBD2; V: TRBV4-1; J: TRBJ2-3; DNA: TGCGCCAGCAGCCACCCCGAGACTAGCGGGACCGTCACAGATACGCAGTATTTT; CDR3: CASSHPETSGTVTDTQYF
size: NA; D: NA; V: TRBV19; J: TRBJ1-6; DNA: TGTGCCAGTAGCCGTGGACAAAATTATAATTCACCCCTCCACTTT; CDR3: CASSRGQNYNSPLHF
size: NA; D: NA; V: TRBV6-2/TRBV6-3; J: TRBJ2-5; DNA: TGTGCCAGCAGTTCCCCGAGAGAGCTAGAGACCCAGTACTTC; CDR3: CASSSPRELETQYF
size: NA; D: NA; V: TRBV15; J: TRBJ1-6; DNA: TGTGCCACCAGCAGAGATGACGGACTGGGATGGGCGGATAATTCACCCCTCCACTTT; CDR3: CATSRDDGLGWADNSPLHF
size: NA; D: TRBD2; V: TRBV7-8; J: TRBJ2-1; DNA: TGTGCCAGCAGAAAGAACCCCTCTAGCGGGAATTCCTACAATGAGCAGTTCTTC; CDR3: CASRKNPSSGNSYNEQFF
size: NA; D: NA; V: TRBV11-3; J: TRBJ2-5; DNA: TGTGCCAGCAGCCATCAAGAGACCCAGTACTTC; CDR3: CASSHQETQYF
size: NA; D: NA; V: TRBV5-1; J: TRBJ2-5; DNA: TGCGCCAGCAGCTTGCGGGCGGCGGGAGAGACCCAGTACTTC; CDR3: CASSLRAAGETQYF
size: NA; D: TRBD1; V: TRBV28; J: TRBJ2-1; DNA: TGTGCCAGCAGTTGGACAGGGCAGAATGAGCAGTTCTTC; CDR3: CASSWTGQNEQFF
size: NA; D: TRBD1; V: TRBV5-7; J: TRBJ2-7; DNA: TGTGCCAGCAGCTTGGGACAGGGGATGATCTACGAGCAGTACTTC; CDR3: CASSLGQGMIYEQYF
size: NA; D: TRBD1; V: TRBV5-5; J: TRBJ2-5; DNA: TGTGCCAGCAGCTTGGATACAGGGGGCTCGAGAGAGACCCAGTACTTC; CDR3: CASSLDTGGSRETQYF
size: few; D: TRBD2; V: TRBV5-1; J: TRBJ2-1; DNA: TGCGCCAGCAGCGAAGCTAGCGGGTATTACAATGAGCAGTTCTTC; CDR3: CASSEASGYYNEQFF
size: NA; D: NA; V: TRBV30; J: TRBJ1-1; DNA: TGTGCCTGGAGTGTATACAGGGTAAGCACTGAAGCTTTCTTT; CDR3: CAWSVYRVSTEAFF
size: NA; D: NA; V: TRBV11-3; J: TRBJ1-1; DNA: TGTGCCAGCAGCACACTGGGGGGAGGCACTGAAGCTTTCTTT; CDR3: CASSTLGGGTEAFF
size: once; D: NA; V: TRBV15; J: TRBJ2-1; DNA: TGTGCCACCAGCAGGGCGGCTAGCCATCTCGGTGAGCAGTTCTTC; CDR3: CATSRAASHLGEQFF
size: NA; D: TRBD1; V: TRBV11-3; J: TRBJ2-6; DNA: TGTGCCAGCAGCTTACTTCAGGGGGCTGGGGCCAACGTCCTGACTTTC; CDR3: CASSLLQGAGANVLTF
size: NA; D: TRBD2; V: TRBV5-4; J: TRBJ2-5; DNA: TGTGCCAGCAGCTTGGATAGTCTAGCGGGAGAGACCCAGTACTTC; CDR3: CASSLDSLAGETQYF
size: NA; D: TRBD2; V: TRBV9; J: TRBJ2-2; DNA: TGTGCCAGCAGCGGGTTAGCGGGCCTTACCGGGGAGCTGTTTTTT; CDR3: CASSGLAGLTGELFF
size: NA; D: NA; V: TRBV11-2; J: TRBJ1-1; DNA: TGTGCCAGCAGCTTTGGTATCCGGGGGGGCGTCACTGAAGCTTTCTTT; CDR3: CASSFGIRGGVTEAFF
size: NA; D: TRBD1; V: TRBV6-5; J: TRBJ1-2; DNA: TGTGCCAGCAGCCTACAGGGGGCGGGCTATGGCTACACCTTC; CDR3: CASSLQGAGYGYTF
size: NA; D: NA; V: TRBV7-8; J: TRBJ1-2; DNA: TGTGCCAGCAGCTCAACCCGGACAGCGTATGGCTACACCTTC; CDR3: CASSSTRTAYGYTF
size: NA; D: NA; V: TRBV9; J: TRBJ1-5; DNA: TGTGCCAGCAGTAAGACTCAGGGTGCAGGTCAGCCCCAGCATTTT; CDR3: CASSKTQGAGQPQHF
size: NA; D: TRBD1; V: TRBV5-1; J: TRBJ1-4; DNA: TGCGCCAGCAGCTTGGGGGACAGGGGGAATGAAAAACTGTTTTTT; CDR3: CASSLGDRGNEKLFF
size: NA; D: NA; V: TRBV24-1; J: TRBJ2-1; DNA: TGTGCCACCAGTGATTTTACAGGATACTACAATGAGCAGTTCTTC; CDR3: CATSDFTGYYNEQFF
size: NA; D: TRBD2; V: TRBV6-2/TRBV6-3; J: TRBJ2-5; DNA: TGTGCCAGCAGTTCCTCATTAGCGGGAGGTGCGGAGACCCAGTACTTC; CDR3: CASSSSLAGGAETQYF
size: NA; D: TRBD2; V: TRBV28; J: TRBJ2-3; DNA: TGTGCCAGCAGTACCCTGAGACTAGCGGGGGCCGCAGATACGCAGTATTTT; CDR3: CASSTLRLAGAADTQYF
size: NA; D: TRBD2; V: TRBV2; J: TRBJ2-7; DNA: TGTGCCAGCAGTGCTAGCGGGGGACCCCGCTACGAGCAGTACTTC; CDR3: CASSASGGPRYEQYF
size: NA; D: TRBD2; V: TRBV18; J: TRBJ2-7; DNA: TGTGCCAGCTCTCCCGGGACTAGCTCCTACGAGCAGTACTTC; CDR3: CASSPGTSSYEQYF
size: once; D: TRBD1; V: TRBV19; J: TRBJ2-3; DNA: TGTGCCAGTAGTCCGACAGGGACCACAGATACGCAGTATTTT; CDR3: CASSPTGTTDTQYF
size: NA; D: TRBD1; V: TRBV3-1/TRBV3-2; J: TRBJ1-2; DNA: TGTGCCAGCAGCCTAAACAGGGGATTTCCTAACTATGGCTACACCTTC; CDR3: CASSLNRGFPNYGYTF
size: once; D: NA; V: TRBV7-9; J: TRBJ2-7; DNA: TGTGCCGGTGAAGCAGGAACCGAGCAGTACTTC; CDR3: CAGEAGTEQYF
size: NA; D: NA; V: TRBV7-8; J: TRBJ2-4; DNA: TGTGCCAGCAGCATCGGACACTTAGCCAAAAACATTCAGTACTTC; CDR3: CASSIGHLAKNIQYF
size: NA; D: NA; V: TRBV18; J: TRBJ1-1; DNA: TGTGCCAGCTCACGATCGACTCTTCACGCTGAAGCTTTCTTT; CDR3: CASSRSTLHAEAFF
size: NA; D: NA; V: TRBV4-3; J: TRBJ1-5; DNA: TGCGCCAGCAGCCAAGACAGGGATTATAGCAATCAGCCCCAGCATTTT; CDR3: CASSQDRDYSNQPQHF
size: NA; D: TRBD1; V: TRBV5-1; J: TRBJ2-2; DNA: TGCGCCAGCAGCCCCACAGGGGGCGCGAGGACCGGGGAGCTGTTTTTT; CDR3: CASSPTGGARTGELFF
size: NA; D: TRBD2; V: TRBV7-3; J: TRBJ2-2; DNA: TGTGCCAGCAGCTTAATGGGACTAGCGGGGGGCAAGAACACCGGGGAGCTGTTTTTT; CDR3: CASSLMGLAGGKNTGELFF
size: NA; D: TRBD1; V: TRBV5-1; J: TRBJ2-5; DNA: TGCGCCAGCAGCTTTGGTGACAGGGATTCGGTGGGGGAGACCCAGTACTTC; CDR3: CASSFGDRDSVGETQYF
size: NA; D: TRBD1; V: TRBV30; J: TRBJ2-7; DNA: TGTGCCTGGAGGCATGGGACAGGGGCCACCTACGAGCAGTACTTC; CDR3: CAWRHGTGATYEQYF
size: NA; D: NA; V: TRBV5-1; J: TRBJ2-3; DNA: TGCGCCAGCAGCTTGGGCGGCACAGATACGCAGTATTTT; CDR3: CASSLGGTDTQYF
size: NA; D: NA; V: TRBV4-2; J: TRBJ1-1; DNA: TGTGCCAGCAGCCAAGTTTCAGGGAACACTGAAGCTTTCTTT; CDR3: CASSQVSGNTEAFF
size: NA; D: NA; V: TRBV15; J: TRBJ2-4; DNA: TGTGCCACCAGCGTCGACAGAAACATTCAGTACTTC; CDR3: CATSVDRNIQYF
size: NA; D: TRBD2; V: TRBV2; J: TRBJ2-7; DNA: TGTGCCAGCATTATACAGCGGGGGGGGACCTACGAGCAGTACTTC; CDR3: CASIIQRGGTYEQYF
size: NA; D: NA; V: TRBV7-2; J: TRBJ2-5; DNA: TGTGCCAGCAGCCCTGGGACATTGGGAGAGACCCAGTACTTC; CDR3: CASSPGTLGETQYF
size: NA; D: TRBD2; V: TRBV4-2; J: TRBJ2-1; DNA: TGTGCCAGCAGCCAAGATTTGACTAGCGGACACTACAATGAGCAGTTCTTC; CDR3: CASSQDLTSGHYNEQFF
size: NA; D: TRBD1; V: TRBV7-6; J: TRBJ2-2; DNA: TGTGCCAGCAGCTTAGGAGCAGGGGGCTCCACCGGGGAGCTGTTTTTT; CDR3: CASSLGAGGSTGELFF
size: NA; D: TRBD1; V: TRBV6-5; J: TRBJ1-1; DNA: TGTGCCAGCAGTCCCTGGACAGGCGGGAACACTGAAGCTTTCTTT; CDR3: CASSPWTGGNTEAFF
size: few; D: NA; V: TRBV4-3; J: TRBJ1-2; DNA: TGCGCCAGCAGCCAAGGGAGTCACATACTTCACTATGGCTACACCTTC; CDR3: CASSQGSHILHYGYTF
size: NA; D: NA; V: TRBV7-9; J: TRBJ2-3; DNA: TGTGCCAGCAGCTTAGCGAAAGGGGCGATCCACACAGATACGCAGTATTTT; CDR3: CASSLAKGAIHTDTQYF